Given below is one TCR beta chain in context. Its antigen is as yet unknown. Genomic DNA from each subset was divided evenly over several immunoSEQ plates. Method: immunoSEQ multiplex PCR; TCRdb's copy keeps in-frame clones and lacks some. The sample includes 2 million to 2.5 million clones, approximately 96% seen only once; the top ten take approximately 0.13%. This entry is derived from a study of shared clonotypes between healthy human individuals. Overall study results and limits: Sample collection involved blood only; tissue repertoires are likely different.

The germline V gene encodes CDR1 MNHEY and CDR2 SVGAGI. The CDR3 totals 16 residues. Trimming removed 0 bases from V and 4 bases from J; junction bases left unmatched: 9. Sequencing input: naive CD4+ T cells sorted from blood. Subset specified: CD45RA+ positively selected. The chain is built from TRBV6-5 and TRBJ2-7; 7 bases are shared with TRBD1. The origin of this receptor is a young man in good health. CDR3 nucleotide sequence: TGTGCCAGCAGTTACTCGTTACAGGGGAGCTTATACGAGCAGTACTTC. Amino acids: CASSYSLQGSLYEQYF.